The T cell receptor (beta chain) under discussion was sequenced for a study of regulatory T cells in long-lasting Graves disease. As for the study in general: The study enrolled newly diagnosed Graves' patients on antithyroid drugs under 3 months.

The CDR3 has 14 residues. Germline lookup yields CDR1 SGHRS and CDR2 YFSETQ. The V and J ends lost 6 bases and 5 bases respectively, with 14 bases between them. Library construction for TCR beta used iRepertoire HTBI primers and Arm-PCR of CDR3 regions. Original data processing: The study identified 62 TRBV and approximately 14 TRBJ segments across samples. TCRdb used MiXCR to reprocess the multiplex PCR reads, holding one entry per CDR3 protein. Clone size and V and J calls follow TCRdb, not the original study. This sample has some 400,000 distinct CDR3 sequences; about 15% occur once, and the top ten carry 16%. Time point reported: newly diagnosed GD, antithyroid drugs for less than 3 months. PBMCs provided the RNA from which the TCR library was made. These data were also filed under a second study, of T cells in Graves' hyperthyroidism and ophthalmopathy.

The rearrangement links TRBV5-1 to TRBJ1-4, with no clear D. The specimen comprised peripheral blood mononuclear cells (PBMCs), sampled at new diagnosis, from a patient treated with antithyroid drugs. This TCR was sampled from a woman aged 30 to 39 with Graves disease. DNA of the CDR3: TGCGCCAGCAAACTTGTGGCTTCAAATGAAAAACTGTTTTTT. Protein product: CASKLVASNEKLFF.